The 15 T cell receptor beta chains given below trace back to one sample, sequenced in a study of T cells in localized non-small cell lung cancer. TCRdb keeps only in-frame clones here, not all; method: immunoSEQ multiplex PCR. The sample lists 25,000 to 35,000 clones; 80% to 90% were seen once. Source: peripheral blood, taken before any cancer treatment. The receptor set was obtained from a woman aged 35 to 70 with stage I lung adenocarcinoma.

This chain connects TRBV30 to TRBJ2-2; 10 bases line up with TRBD1. The CDR3 covers 13 residues. V was pared by 8 bases and J by 4 bases, with 4 bases of the junction left unmatched. Per germline, CDR1 GTSNPN and CDR2 SVGIG (reference sequence). The DNA for the CDR3 is TGTGCCGCGGGACAGGGGACCACCGGGGAGCTGTTTTTT. This encodes CAAGQGTTGELFF.

The CDR3 reads CASSLAAGLGSPLHF. CDR3 bases: TGTGCCAGCAGCTTAGCGGCAGGGCTGGGATCACCCCTCCACTTT. V usage is TRBV7-2 and J usage is TRBJ1-6; D might be TRBD1 (5 bases). This CDR3 spans 15 amino acids. Per germline, CDR1 SGHTA and CDR2 FQGNSA. Trimming removed 0 bases from V and 10 bases from J, with 13 bases in between.

This clone was picked up a small number of times. This chain joins TRBV19 and TRBJ2-2, with D unresolved. Trimming pared 0 bases from V and 7 bases from J, leaving 9 bases between. This CDR3 spans 14 amino acids. The germline V gene encodes CDR1 LNHDA and CDR2 SQIVND (reference sequence). DNA for the CDR3: TGTGCCAGTAGTATAGACCGCAGGAACGGGGAGCTGTTTTTT. This translates into CASSIDRRNGELFF.

The chain uses TRBV7-2 and TRBJ2-4, with a tentative D call TRBD2 (5 bases). This CDR3 comprises 12 residues. The V and J ends lost 2 bases and 11 bases respectively, with 10 bases between them. CDR1 and CDR2 (germline): SGHTA, FQGNSA. In DNA form, the CDR3 reads TGTGCCAGCAGCTTACGAGGGCTCGTTCAGTACTTC. This gives the protein CASSLRGLVQYF.

V gene TRBV7-2 combines with J gene TRBJ1-4; D not resolved. This CDR3 is 16 amino acids long. V gave up 5 bases and J gave up 5 bases, with 18 bases separating them. Germline V CDR1 and CDR2: SGHTA, FQGNSA. The CDR3, as DNA: TGTGCCAGCAGCCCACAAAACAGAGGAGGGAATGAAAAACTGTTTTTT. It encodes CASSPQNRGGNEKLFF.

A single count supports this clone. V and J are TRBV30 and TRBJ1-6; TRBD1 matches 8 bases. This CDR3 is 14 amino acids long. The germline V gene has CDR1 GTSNPN and CDR2 SVGIG (reference sequence). V lost 8 bases to trimming and J lost 7 bases; unmatched junction nucleotides: 10. The DNA of the CDR3 is TGTGCCCATACCCAGGGGGCGCAAAATTCACCCCTCCACTTT. Translation: CAHTQGAQNSPLHF.

The chain recombines TRBV7-9 with TRBJ1-5; 7 bases fit TRBD1. Per germline, CDR1 SEHNR and CDR2 FQNEAQ (reference sequence). V lost 1 base and J lost 7; bases outside the gene matches: 7. The CDR3 runs 15 residues. CDR3 sequence (DNA): TGTGCCAGCAGCTTAGTAGGGGGCCAGGGGCAGCCCCAGCATTTT. Encoded protein: CASSLVGGQGQPQHF.

The chain joins TRBV18 to TRBJ2-1; 9 bases are a match to TRBD1. The CDR3 runs to 14 residues. J was trimmed by 5 bases and V by 3 bases; bases with no gene match: 2. Germline CDR1 and CDR2: KGHSH and LQKENI. The CDR3 nucleotides are TGTGCCAGCTCACCGCGACAGGGGGACAATGAGCAGTTCTTC. It specifies CASSPRQGDNEQFF.

The J gene is TRBJ2-7, the V gene TRBV19; D gene unclear. The V end was cut by 3 bases, the J end by 1 base, with 7 bases between. This CDR3 is built from 13 residues. CDR1 and CDR2 from the germline V gene are LNHDA and SQIVND (reference sequence). Here the CDR3 DNA reads TGTGCCAGTAGTATTACGGTTTCCTACGAGCAGTACTTC. Protein product: CASSITVSYEQYF.

This chain uses TRBV5-6 with TRBJ1-5; perhaps TRBD1 as D (6 bases). V lost 4 bases to trimming and J lost 0 bases, with 11 bases between them. The germline CDR1 and CDR2 sequences are SGHDT and YYEEEE. The CDR3 has 15 residues. CDR3 in amino acids: CASSRGGYSNQPQHF. In DNA, the CDR3 is TGTGCCAGCAGCAGAGGGGGGTATAGCAATCAGCCCCAGCATTTT.

The CDR3 nucleotides are TGTGCCAGCAGTTTATCAAACACCATATATTTT. Residues: CASSLSNTIYF. The chain couples TRBV28 to TRBJ1-3; D gene unclear. Germline V gives CDR1 MDHEN, CDR2 SYDVKM. V lost 1 base and J 6 bases, leaving 1 base between the germline ends. The CDR3 runs to 11 residues.

This chain joins TRBV7-9 and TRBJ1-1, with TRBD1 matching over 9 bases. This CDR3 is 15 amino acids long. Germline values: CDR1 SEHNR, CDR2 FQNEAQ (reference sequence). The V gene end was trimmed by 3 bases and the J gene end by 0 bases; junction bases not matched to a gene: 2. CDR3 DNA sequence: TGTGCCAGCAGCTTCAGGACAGGGGTGAACACTGAAGCTTTCTTT. Its translation: CASSFRTGVNTEAFF. Filled out from reference TRBV7-9 and TRBJ1-1, the complete variable domain reads DTGVSQNPRHKITKRGQNVTFRCDPISEHNRLYWYRQTLGQGPEFLTYFQNEAQLEKSRLLSDRFSAERPKGSFSTLEIQRTEQGDSAMYLCASSFRTGVNTEAFFGQGTRLTVV.

This clone showed up just once. The chain couples TRBV5-1 to TRBJ2-1; D is uncertain. The CDR3 runs to 15 residues. The V end was cut by 0 bases, the J end by 1 base, with 8 bases between. CDR1 is SGHRS, CDR2 YFSETQ, per germline. Here the CDR3 DNA reads TGCGCCAGCAGCTTGGTGTTTGATTCCTACAATGAGCAGTTCTTC. This gives the protein CASSLVFDSYNEQFF.

The chain has TRBV27 and TRBJ2-7; D is ambiguous. Between the trimmed V and J ends, which lost 5 bases and 7 bases, there was a span of 15 bases. The CDR3 consists of 13 residues. The V gene's germline CDR1 is MNHEY and CDR2 SMNVEV (reference sequence). The CDR3 DNA sequence: TGTGCCAGCAGTCAACGGTGGGGTCGGGAGCAGTACTTC. This sequence encodes CASSQRWGREQYF.

This CDR3 reads CASSLDPGLKAFF. The DNA for the CDR3 is TGTGCCAGCAGCTTAGACCCGGGTTTAAAAGCTTTCTTT. The genes are TRBV11-2 and TRBJ1-1; D gene unclear. Trimming shortened V by 0 bases and J by 9 bases, and 11 bases separated the two germline ends. This CDR3 region has 13 residues. In germline, CDR1 is SGHAT, CDR2 FQNNGV.